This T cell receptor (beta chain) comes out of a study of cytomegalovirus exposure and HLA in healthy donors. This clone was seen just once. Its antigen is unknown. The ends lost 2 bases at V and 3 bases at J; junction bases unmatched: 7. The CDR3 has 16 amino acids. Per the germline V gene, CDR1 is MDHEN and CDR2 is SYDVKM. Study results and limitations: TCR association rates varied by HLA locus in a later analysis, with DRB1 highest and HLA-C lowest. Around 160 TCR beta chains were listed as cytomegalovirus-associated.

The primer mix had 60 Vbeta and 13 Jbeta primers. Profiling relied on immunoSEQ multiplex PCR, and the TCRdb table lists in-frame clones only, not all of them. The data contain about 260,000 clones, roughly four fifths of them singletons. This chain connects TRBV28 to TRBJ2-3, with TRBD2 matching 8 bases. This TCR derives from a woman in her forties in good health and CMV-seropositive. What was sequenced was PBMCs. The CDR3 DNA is TGTGCCAGCAGTTTACGAAGCGGGAGTCGAACAGATACGCAGTATTTT. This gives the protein CASSLRSGSRTDTQYF.